The present entry profiles one T cell receptor (beta chain) with its context. This sample is part of a study of blood T cell repertoires in COVID-19. Original processing notes: Researchers report that nucleated cell counts were estimated from reference gene primer amplification. Data came from immunoSEQ multiplex PCR; TCRdb stores just in-frame clones and leaves some out. The D gene and trimming were derived from the DNA, and the V and J assignments and clone size from that table. The profile shows 400,000 to 450,000 clones, less than 95% of them singletons. Trimming took 3 bases from V and 7 from J, leaving 18 bases between them. Germline lookup yields CDR1 LNHDA and CDR2 SQIVND (reference sequence). The CDR3 runs to 16 residues.

The TCR originated in a man between 18 and 35 years old who had recovered from COVID-19. Material: PBMCs or T cells enriched from blood (not recorded which). The chain links TRBV19 to TRBJ2-2, with TRBD2 as a possible D gene (6 bases). CDR3 loop: CASSMGLALKHGELFF. The CDR3 DNA sequence: TGTGCCAGTAGTATGGGGCTAGCGCTAAAGCACGGGGAGCTGTTTTTT.